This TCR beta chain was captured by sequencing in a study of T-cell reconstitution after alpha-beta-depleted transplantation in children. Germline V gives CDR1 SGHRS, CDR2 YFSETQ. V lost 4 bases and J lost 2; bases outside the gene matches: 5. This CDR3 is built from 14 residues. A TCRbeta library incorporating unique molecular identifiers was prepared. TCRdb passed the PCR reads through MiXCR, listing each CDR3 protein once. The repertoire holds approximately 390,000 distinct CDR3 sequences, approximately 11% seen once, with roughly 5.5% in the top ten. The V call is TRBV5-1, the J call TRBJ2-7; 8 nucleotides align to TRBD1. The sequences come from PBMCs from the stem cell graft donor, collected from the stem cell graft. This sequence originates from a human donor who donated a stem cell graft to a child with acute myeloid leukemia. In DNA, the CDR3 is TGCGCCAGCAGCAGGGACAGGCCTACCTACGAGCAGTACTTC. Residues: CASSRDRPTYEQYF. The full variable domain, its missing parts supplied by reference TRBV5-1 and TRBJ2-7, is KAGVTQTPRYLIKTRGQQVTLSCSPISGHRSVSWYQQTPGQGLQFLFEYFSETQRNKGNFPGRFSGRQFSNSRSEMNVSTLELGDSALYLCASSRDRPTYEQYFGPGTRLTVT.